Many counts were recorded for the clone carrying this TCR beta chain. The antigen is undetermined. TCRdb passed the 5' RACE reads through MiXCR, listing each CDR3 protein once. In the table there are about 5,100 distinct CDR3 sequences, under 7.5% of which are singletons. The data were obtained in a study of spatial heterogeneity in lung cancer. The overall study: Mean representation of each unique TCR and UMI combination in the raw reads exceeded 8.5 occurrences.

Study-wide results and caveats: It was found that expanded intratumoral alpha and beta TCR counts tracked tumor mutation counts.

Documented time point: sample taken at primary tumor resection. The donor population consisted of 72 patients with untreated, early-stage non-small cell lung cancer. Tumor, nontumor lung or frozen PBMC supplied whole RNA that was sequenced unsorted. Per the germline V gene, CDR1 is SEHNR and CDR2 is FQNEAQ (reference sequence). The CDR3 is 16 amino acids. J lost 2 bases, V lost 0 bases, and 1 base had no gene match. The specimen was lung tumor tissue, collected at surgery. The V and J genes are TRBV7-9 and TRBJ2-1; the match to TRBD2 covers 10 bases. This TCR derives from a male donor with early-stage non-small cell lung cancer. CDR3 DNA: TGTGCCAGCAGCTTAGCACTAGCGGGAACCTACAATGAGCAGTTCTTC. Its protein product is CASSLALAGTYNEQFF.